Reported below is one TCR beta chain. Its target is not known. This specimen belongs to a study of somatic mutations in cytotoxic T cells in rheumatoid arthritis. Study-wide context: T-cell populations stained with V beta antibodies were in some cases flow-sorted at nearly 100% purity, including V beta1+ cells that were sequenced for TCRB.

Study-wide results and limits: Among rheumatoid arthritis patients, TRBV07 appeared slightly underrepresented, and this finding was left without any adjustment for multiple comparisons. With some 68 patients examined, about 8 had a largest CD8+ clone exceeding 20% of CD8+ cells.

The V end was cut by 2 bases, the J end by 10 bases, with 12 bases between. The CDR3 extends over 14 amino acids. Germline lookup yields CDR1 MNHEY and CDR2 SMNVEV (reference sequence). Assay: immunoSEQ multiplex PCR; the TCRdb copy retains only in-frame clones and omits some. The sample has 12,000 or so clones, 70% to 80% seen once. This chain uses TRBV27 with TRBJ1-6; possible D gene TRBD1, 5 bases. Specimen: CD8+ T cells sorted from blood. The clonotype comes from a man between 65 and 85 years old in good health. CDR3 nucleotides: TGTGCCAGCAGTTTAACCGGGACGGGGTCACCCCTCCACTTT. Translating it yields CASSLTGTGSPLHF.